This is a list of T cell receptor beta chains from one sample in a study of radiation and T cells in renal cell carcinoma. Sequencing used immunoSEQ multiplex PCR; TCRdb keeps in-frame clones, though not all of them. Here the sample spans roughly 130,000 clones, roughly 84% being singletons. Here the sequenced sample was blood, taken from a patient whose treatment included radiotherapy and nephrectomy. The receptors come from a woman aged 45-65 years with renal cell carcinoma. Both conserved end residues are part of each CDR3. A D gene is named only where the DNA matches it firmly. The size of a clone is reported for some rows only, either as once, few or many, or as a class for expanded clones.

NA	NA	TRBV15	15	TRBJ1-4	TGTGCCACCAGCGGATCCGGTCGGGGGAATGAAAAACTGTTTTTT	CATSGSGRGNEKLFF
NA	once	TRBV6-1	13	TRBJ1-5	TGTGCCAGCAGTGTATCACAGAACCAGCCCCAGCATTTT	CASSVSQNQPQHF
NA	NA	TRBV7-2	14	TRBJ1-2	TGTGCCAGCAGCTTAGGGCCAGGCCCCTATGGCTACACCTTC	CASSLGPGPYGYTF
TRBD1	NA	TRBV10-3	14	TRBJ2-7	TGTGCCATCAGTGAGGGGGACAGGACCTACGAGCAGTACTTC	CAISEGDRTYEQYF
NA	NA	TRBV10-3	12	TRBJ1-2	TGTGCCATCAGCCCCGGGGAAAACCCCTACACCTTC	CAISPGENPYTF
NA	few	TRBV19	13	TRBJ1-5	TGTGCCAGTACGGACTATAGCAATCAGCCCCAGCATTTT	CASTDYSNQPQHF
NA	NA	TRBV6-1	15	TRBJ2-7	TGTGCCAGCAGTGAAGTGGTCAGGGAAAGGAACGAGCAGTACTTC	CASSEVVRERNEQYF
TRBD2	NA	TRBV11-2	15	TRBJ2-1	TGTGCCAGCAGCTTAGGTAGCGGGCGCTACAATGAGCAGTTCTTC	CASSLGSGRYNEQFF
NA	NA	TRBV6-5	14	TRBJ2-2	TGTGCCAGCAGGCGGGACGAGGCCACCGGGGAGCTGTTTTTT	CASRRDEATGELFF
TRBD1	once	TRBV11-2	15	TRBJ1-4	TGTGCCAGCAGCTCACAGGGGGCATCGGTGGAAAAACTGTTTTTT	CASSSQGASVEKLFF
NA	NA	TRBV9	15	TRBJ2-5	TGTGCCAGCAGCGTCGCCTTAGGCGGGGCGGAGACCCAGTACTTC	CASSVALGGAETQYF
TRBD1	NA	TRBV7-8	18	TRBJ1-1	TGTGCCAGCAGCTTATCGACAGGGGGGACGGCTATGGGTACTGAAGCTTTCTTT	CASSLSTGGTAMGTEAFF
NA	NA	TRBV7-9	14	TRBJ2-5	TGTGCCAGCAGCACCGGATGGGCGCGAGAGACCCAGTACTTC	CASSTGWARETQYF
NA	NA	TRBV12-1	15	TRBJ2-1	TGTGCCAGCAGCTCGGACGGTTGGGGGTGGGTTGAGCAGTTCTTC	CASSSDGWGWVEQFF
TRBD2	NA	TRBV7-2	15	TRBJ2-5	TGTGCCAGCAGCTACTCGTCGGGGGGTGTAGAGACCCAGTACTTC	CASSYSSGGVETQYF
NA	NA	TRBV9	12	TRBJ1-4	TGTGCCAGCAGCGGACAAAGGGGGGAACTGTTTTTT	CASSGQRGELFF
NA	NA	TRBV28	15	TRBJ1-2	TGTGCCAGCAGACCGACCGGGGTTGATAACTATGGCTACACCTTC	CASRPTGVDNYGYTF
NA	NA	TRBV28	16	TRBJ1-1	TGTGCCAGCAGTCCCTCCGGGGTCGAGCGGAACACTGAAGCTTTCTTT	CASSPSGVERNTEAFF
TRBD1	NA	TRBV30	14	TRBJ1-4	TGTGCCTGGAACCTAGACAGGGGCAGTGAAAAACTGTTTTTT	CAWNLDRGSEKLFF
TRBD1	NA	TRBV5-8	12	TRBJ2-7	TGTGCCAGCAGCTTCGGACAGGGCGAGCAGTACTTC	CASSFGQGEQYF
TRBD1	few	TRBV11-1	15	TRBJ2-7	TGTGCCAGCAGCTTAGAGGGACAGAGCTCCTACGAGCAGTACTTC	CASSLEGQSSYEQYF
NA	few	TRBV18	14	TRBJ1-5	TGTGCCAGCTCACTTACAGAAGGGGCTCAGCCCCAGCATTTT	CASSLTEGAQPQHF
TRBD1	once	TRBV18	13	TRBJ1-2	TGTGCCAGCTCACACGGACAGGGGAAGGGCTACACCTTC	CASSHGQGKGYTF
TRBD1	NA	TRBV18	15	TRBJ1-6	TGTGCCAGCTGCTCGTCGACAGGGGGCTATTCACCCCTCCACTTT	CASCSSTGGYSPLHF
TRBD1	NA	TRBV27	20	TRBJ1-5	TGTGCCAGCAGCGCGAATTACCCGGGACAGAACGCTTATAGCAATCAGCCCCAGCATTTT	CASSANYPGQNAYSNQPQHF
NA	NA	TRBV2	14	TRBJ1-4	TGTGCCAGCAGTGACGGGGGGGTTAATGAAAAACTGTTTTTT	CASSDGGVNEKLFF